This T cell receptor beta chain was sequenced during a study of blood T cell repertoires in COVID-19. Overall study: From the United States, Italy and Spain came samples of acute and convalescent COVID-19.

Cohort placement rested on clinical history that participants reported themselves. Method: immunoSEQ multiplex PCR; TCRdb's copy keeps in-frame clones and lacks some. The sample includes 350,000 or so clones, roughly 87% of them seen just once. Germline loops: CDR1 MDHEN, CDR2 SYDVKM. The CDR3 is made up of 14 amino acids. V trimming: 6 bases; J trimming: 7 bases; junction bases outside the gene matches: 7. This chain uses TRBV28 with TRBJ1-2; 11 bases agree with TRBD1. The sequence was obtained from a young woman who had recovered from COVID-19. The source material was PBMCs or T cells enriched from blood (not recorded which). This chain's CDR3 is CASSSGQGGRGYTF. CDR3 sequence (DNA): TGTGCCAGCAGCTCGGGACAGGGGGGGCGTGGCTACACCTTC.